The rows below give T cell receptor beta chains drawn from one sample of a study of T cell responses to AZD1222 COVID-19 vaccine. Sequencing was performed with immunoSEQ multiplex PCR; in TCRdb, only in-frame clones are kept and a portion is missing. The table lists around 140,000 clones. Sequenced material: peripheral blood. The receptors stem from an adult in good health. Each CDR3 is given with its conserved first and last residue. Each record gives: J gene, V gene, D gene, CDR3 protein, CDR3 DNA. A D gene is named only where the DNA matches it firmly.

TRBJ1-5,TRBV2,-,CASSARDGTLSNQPQHF,TGTGCCAGCAGTGCGCGGGACGGAACCCTTAGCAATCAGCCCCAGCATTTT
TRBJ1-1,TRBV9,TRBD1,CASWTGTGMNTEAFF,TGTGCCAGCTGGACAGGGACAGGCATGAACACTGAAGCTTTCTTT
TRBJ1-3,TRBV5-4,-,CASSFDRSSGNTIYF,TGTGCCAGCAGCTTCGACAGATCATCTGGAAACACCATATATTTT
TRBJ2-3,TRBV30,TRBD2,CAWSIGRTSGGRRDTQYF,TGTGCCTGGAGTATTGGGAGGACTAGCGGGGGGAGGCGGGATACGCAGTATTTT
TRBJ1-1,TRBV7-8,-,CASSLSRGEGLAFF,TGTGCCAGCAGCTTATCTCGCGGGGAGGGGCTGGCTTTCTTT
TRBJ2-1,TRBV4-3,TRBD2,CASSQHSTHSGGDEQFF,TGCGCCAGCAGCCAACACTCGACACATTCGGGGGGTGATGAGCAGTTCTTC
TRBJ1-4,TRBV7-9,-,CASSLVGYSPNEKLFF,TGTGCCAGCAGCTTAGTGGGGTACAGTCCGAATGAAAAACTGTTTTTT
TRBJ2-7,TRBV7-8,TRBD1,CASSFDRGYYEQYF,TGTGCCAGCAGCTTCGACAGGGGATACTACGAGCAGTACTTC
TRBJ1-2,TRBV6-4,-,CASSETVGPNYGYTF,TGTGCCAGCAGTGAGACAGTTGGACCCAACTATGGCTACACCTTC
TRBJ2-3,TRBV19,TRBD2,CASGGETDTQYF,TGTGCCAGTGGGGGGGAAACAGATACGCAGTATTTT
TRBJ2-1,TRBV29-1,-,CSLRRGTGYNEQFF,TGCAGCCTCCGACGGGGGACCGGATACAATGAGCAGTTCTTC
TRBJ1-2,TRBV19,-,CASSIDGANYGYTF,TGTGCCAGTAGTATAGATGGGGCTAACTATGGCTACACCTTC
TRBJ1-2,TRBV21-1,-,CASRTGHLNYGYTF,TGTGCCAGCAGGACGGGACACCTTAACTATGGCTACACCTTC
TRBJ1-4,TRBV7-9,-,CASSSTLGQTLNEKLFF,TGTGCCAGCAGCTCAACCCTTGGACAGACCCTTAATGAAAAACTGTTTTTT
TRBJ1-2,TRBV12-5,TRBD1,CASARTGKIEPNYGYTF,TGTGCTAGTGCCAGGACAGGGAAGATCGAACCTAACTATGGCTACACCTTC
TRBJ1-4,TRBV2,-,CASSVVRGKLFF,TGTGCCAGCAGTGTGGTAAGGGGAAAACTGTTTTTT
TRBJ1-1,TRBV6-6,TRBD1,CASRTSGGSRNTEAFF,TGTGCCAGCAGGACGTCAGGGGGCTCGAGGAACACTGAAGCTTTCTTT
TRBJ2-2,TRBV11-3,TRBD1,CASSLDLATGADTGELFF,TGTGCCAGCAGCTTAGATCTAGCAACAGGGGCCGACACCGGGGAGCTGTTTTTT
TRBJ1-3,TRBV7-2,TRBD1,CASSLRTGWGRSGNTIYF,TGTGCCAGCAGCTTGAGGACAGGGTGGGGTCGTTCTGGAAACACCATATATTTT
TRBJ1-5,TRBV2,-,CASCRGLSNQPQHF,TGTGCCAGCTGCAGGGGACTTAGCAATCAGCCCCAGCATTTT
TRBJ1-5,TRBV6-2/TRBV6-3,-,CASSYSWQAYPNQPQHF,TGTGCCAGCAGTTACTCGTGGCAGGCATACCCCAATCAGCCCCAGCATTTT
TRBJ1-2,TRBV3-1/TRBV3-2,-,CASSPPERGASVGYTF,TGTGCCAGCAGCCCCCCCGAGAGGGGCGCCTCCGTCGGCTACACCTTC
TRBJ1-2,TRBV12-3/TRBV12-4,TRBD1,CASSLGTGTAGDF,TGTGCCAGCAGTTTGGGGACAGGGACCGCCGGGGACTTC
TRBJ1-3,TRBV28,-,CASSSPSQQAGNTIYF,TGTGCCAGCAGTTCTCCAAGTCAGCAAGCTGGAAACACCATATATTTT
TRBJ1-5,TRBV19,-,CASSIAGPQGLAQHF,TGTGCCAGTAGTATAGCAGGCCCCCAGGGGTTAGCCCAGCATTTT
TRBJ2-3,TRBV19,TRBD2,CASSSAGGGTDTQYF,TGTGCCAGTAGTTCGGCCGGGGGGGGCACAGATACGCAGTATTTT
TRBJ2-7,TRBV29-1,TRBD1,CSARGQANYEQYF,TGCAGCGCCCGGGGACAGGCGAACTACGAGCAGTACTTC
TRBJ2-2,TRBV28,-,CASTVTGNTGELFF,TGTGCCAGCACCGTGACGGGTAACACCGGGGAGCTGTTTTTT
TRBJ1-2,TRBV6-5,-,CASGRVYYGYTF,TGTGCCAGCGGTCGAGTATACTATGGCTACACCTTC
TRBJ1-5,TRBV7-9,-,CASSLGGNNQPQHF,TGTGCCAGCAGCTTAGGTGGAAACAATCAGCCCCAGCATTTT
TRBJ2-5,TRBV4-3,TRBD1,CASSQDGQASETQYF,TGCGCCAGCAGCCAAGATGGACAGGCCTCGGAGACCCAGTACTTC
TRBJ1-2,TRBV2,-,CASSLYREYSSGYTF,TGTGCCAGCTCTCTTTACAGGGAGTATAGTTCGGGCTACACCTTC
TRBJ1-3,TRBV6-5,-,CASRLRNRGNTIYF,TGTGCCAGCAGGTTACGGAACAGGGGAAACACCATATATTTT
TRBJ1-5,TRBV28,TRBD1,CASSFGQGALGNQPQHF,TGTGCCAGCAGTTTTGGCCAGGGGGCCCTTGGCAATCAGCCCCAGCATTTT
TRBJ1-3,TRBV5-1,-,CASSLGGRTSGNTIYF,TGCGCCAGCAGCTTGGGGGGCAGGACCTCTGGAAACACCATATATTTT
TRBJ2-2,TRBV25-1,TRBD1,CASSDPTGGETGELFF,TGTGCCAGCAGTGATCCCACAGGGGGCGAAACCGGGGAGCTGTTTTTT
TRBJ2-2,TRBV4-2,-,CASSLSERSAGELFF,TGTGCCAGCAGCCTGTCGGAGCGATCCGCCGGGGAGCTGTTTTTT
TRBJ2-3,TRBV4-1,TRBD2,CASSQPGLDPADTQYF,TGCGCCAGCAGCCAGCCGGGACTAGACCCCGCGGATACGCAGTATTTT
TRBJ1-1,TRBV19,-,CASSIGVGVGTEAFF,TGTGCCAGTAGTATAGGGGTCGGGGTGGGCACTGAAGCTTTCTTT
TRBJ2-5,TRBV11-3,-,CASSLKPNGETQYF,TGTGCCAGCAGCTTAAAGCCAAACGGGGAGACCCAGTACTTC
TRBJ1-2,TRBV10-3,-,CAIRDTGTILANYGYTF,TGTGCCATCAGGGATACAGGGACGATCTTAGCTAACTATGGCTACACCTTC
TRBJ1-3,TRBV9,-,CASSGDGNTIYF,TGTGCCAGCAGCGGGGACGGAAACACCATATATTTT
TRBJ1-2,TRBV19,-,CASRRAGGLEDYGYTF,TGTGCCAGTAGACGGGCGGGGGGCCTTGAGGACTATGGCTACACCTTC
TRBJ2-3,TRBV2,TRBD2,CASRYAGLAGASTDTQYF,TGTGCCAGCAGGTACGCAGGACTAGCGGGGGCCAGCACAGATACGCAGTATTTT
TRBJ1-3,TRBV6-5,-,CASSHDSVSGNTIYF,TGTGCCAGCAGCCACGACAGTGTCTCTGGAAACACCATATATTTT
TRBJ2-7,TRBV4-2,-,CASSQEGFYSYGQYF,TGTGCCAGCAGCCAAGAGGGGTTCTACTCCTACGGGCAGTACTTC
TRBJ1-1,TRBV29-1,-,CSVFRNTEAFF,TGCAGCGTTTTCAGGAACACTGAAGCTTTCTTT
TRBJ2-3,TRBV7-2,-,CASSAGRGTDTQYF,TGTGCCAGCAGCGCCGGGCGAGGGACAGATACGCAGTATTTT
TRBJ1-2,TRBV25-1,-,CASSVGHTWTNYGYTF,TGTGCCAGCAGTGTAGGACACACCTGGACTAACTATGGCTACACCTTC
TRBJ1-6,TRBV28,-,CASSLGTIRGSPLHF,TGTGCCAGCAGTTTAGGCACCATACGGGGTTCACCCCTCCACTTT
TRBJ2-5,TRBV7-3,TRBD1,CASSPGDREFETQYF,TGTGCCAGCAGCCCTGGGGACAGGGAATTTGAGACCCAGTACTTC
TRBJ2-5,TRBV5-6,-,CASSFGGVGGETQYF,TGTGCCAGCAGCTTCGGGGGTGTGGGTGGCGAGACCCAGTACTTC
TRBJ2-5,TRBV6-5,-,CASRIYQRETQYF,TGTGCCAGCAGAATATACCAAAGGGAGACCCAGTACTTC
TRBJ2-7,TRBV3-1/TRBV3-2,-,CASSLRRTYEQYF,TGTGCCAGCAGCCTCCGACGGACTTACGAGCAGTACTTC
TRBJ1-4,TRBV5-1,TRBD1,CASSLEATGGLGEKLFF,TGCGCCAGCAGCTTGGAAGCGACAGGGGGCCTGGGTGAAAAACTGTTTTTT